The source of this T cell receptor (beta chain) is a study of shared clonotypes between healthy human individuals. From germline, CDR1 is MNHNS and CDR2 SASEGT. Trimming cost V 0 bases and J 8 bases, with 22 bases left between them. CDR3 length: 17 residues. Generated by immunoSEQ multiplex PCR, the TCRdb table keeps only in-frame clones and is missing some. Here the sample spans about 980,000 clones, 70% to 85% being singletons. The rearrangement joins TRBV6-1 to TRBJ1-2; no definite D call. Sequenced: memory CD4+ T cells sorted from blood. As to subset: CD45RA-negative fraction. The sequence was collected from a young man in good health. CDR3 amino acids: CASSEANPVWELGGYTF. The CDR3 coding sequence is TGTGCCAGCAGTGAAGCGAACCCGGTGTGGGAACTTGGGGGCTACACCTTC.